Each of the 6 T cell receptor beta chains below was sequenced from the same sample in a study of blood T cell repertoires in COVID-19. Measured with immunoSEQ multiplex PCR; TCRdb has only the in-frame clones, and not every one. The table records 200,000 or so clones, approximately 91% of them present only once. Sequencing was done on a sample of peripheral blood. These receptors were collected from a man between 60 and 75 years old who had recovered from COVID-19.

The gene calls are TRBV2 and TRBJ2-2; perhaps TRBD1 as D (5 bases). With 2 bases removed from V and 6 bases from J, the gap between germline ends came to 13 bases. Germline values: CDR1 SNHLY, CDR2 FYNNEI. The CDR3 loop spans 15 amino acids. CDR3 sequence reads: CASSEMVRAAGELFF. The CDR3, as DNA: TGTGCCAGCAGTGAAATGGTCAGGGCGGCCGGGGAGCTGTTTTTT.

This clone was seen only once. The chain is built from TRBV21-1 and TRBJ2-6; TRBD1 is the table's D call and was not checked against the DNA. TRBV21-1 is deemed a pseudogene. The length of the CDR3 is 18 residues. The DNA of the CDR3 is TGTGCCAGCAGCAAAGAAGGAGGGACAGGGGCTGGGGCCAACGTCCTGACTTTC. The encoded protein is CASSKEGGTGAGANVLTF.

This clone was detected once. The gene calls are TRBV30 and TRBJ1-5; D unclear. The V and J ends lost 1 base and 0 bases respectively, with 19 bases between them. Looked up from germline, CDR1 is GTSNPN and CDR2 is SVGIG (reference sequence). The CDR3 runs 18 residues. CDR3 amino acids: CAWSAGLVSSYSNQPQHF. The CDR3 bases are TGTGCCTGGAGTGCGGGGTTGGTCAGCTCATATAGCAATCAGCCCCAGCATTTT.

The gene calls are TRBV7-9 and TRBJ2-1, with unresolved D. There are 12 residues in the CDR3. CDR1 is SEHNR, CDR2 FQNEAQ, per germline (reference sequence). Trimming removed 2 bases from V and 7 bases from J, with 6 bases in between. CDR3 sequence reads: CASSLNYNEQFF. CDR3 bases: TGTGCCAGCAGCTTAAATTATAATGAGCAGTTCTTC. Looking up the rest from reference TRBV7-9 and TRBJ2-1 gives the full variable domain: DTGVSQNPRHKITKRGQNVTFRCDPISEHNRLYWYRQTLGQGPEFLTYFQNEAQLEKSRLLSDRFSAERPKGSFSTLEIQRTEQGDSAMYLCASSLNYNEQFFGPGTRLTVL.

This clone was counted once. This chain uses TRBV7-7 with TRBJ2-7; TRBD2 matches at 9 bases. Trimming cost V 3 bases and J 7 bases; bases outside gene matches: 10. This CDR3 spans 15 amino acids. Germline loops: CDR1 SSHAT, CDR2 FNYEAQ (reference sequence). The CDR3 DNA reads TGTGCCAGCAGCTTTTCCCAAGCGGGGGGCATGGAGCAGTACTTC. Protein product: CASSFSQAGGMEQYF.

The V gene is TRBV18, the J gene TRBJ1-3; 7 nucleotides align to TRBD1. J gave up 0 bases and V 2 bases, and 1 base lay outside the gene matches. The CDR3 has 15 amino acids. Germline assignment: CDR1 KGHSH and CDR2 LQKENI. CDR3 loop: CASSPNRGSGNTIYF. DNA for the CDR3: TGTGCCAGCTCACCAAACAGGGGCTCTGGAAACACCATATATTTT.